These 4 T cell receptor beta chains share one sample of origin, sequenced in a study of human T cells and chemical hapten exposure. As to time point: patch test 1, 2 weeks after DPC sensitization. Treatment denoted: therapeutic diphenylcyclopropenone sensitization with weekly scalp DPC. Each CDR3 protein is one row after TCRdb ran MiXCR on the RACE reads. Of 300,000 to 400,000 distinct CDR3 sequences in the sample, around 6.9% were seen once. The material was whole blood, obtained in connection with sensitization to the hapten diphenylcyclopropenone (DPC). Receptors were obtained from a woman between 18 and 29 years old with alopecia areata. Some clones in this sample may be carry-over from other donors' samples.

This clonotype has more than one count but fewer than ten. The CDR3 spells CASSYFGQGAYNSPLHF. CDR3 DNA: TGTGCCAGCAGTTACTTCGGACAGGGCGCTTATAATTCACCCCTCCACTTT. The V and J genes are TRBV6-8 and TRBJ1-6; TRBD1 agrees at 8 bases. Looked up from germline, CDR1 is MNHGY and CDR2 is SAAAGT. The trim removed 1 base at V and 4 bases at J, leaving 6 bases unmatched. The CDR3 consists of 17 residues.

This clonotype was seen only a few times. This chain joins TRBV12-3 or TRBV12-4 and TRBJ2-2; D is uncertain. The V and J ends lost 3 bases and 4 bases respectively, with 12 bases between them. The length of the CDR3 is 15 residues. In DNA, the CDR3 is TGTGCCAGCAGTTTTGAACGGCTCCTCACCGGGGAGCTGTTTTTT. Residues: CASSFERLLTGELFF.

The chain combines TRBV5-1 with TRBJ2-5; weak D call: TRBD2 (6 bases). Trimming left V 2 bases short and J 5 bases short, with 19 bases between. The CDR3 contains 16 residues. CDR1 is SGHRS, CDR2 YFSETQ, per germline. The CDR3 DNA is TGCGCCAGCAGCTTTGGCGGATCTAGCGAAGGGGAGACCCAGTACTTC. Protein: CASSFGGSSEGETQYF.

The chain recombines TRBV7-9 with TRBJ2-2; D might be TRBD2 (6 bases). CDR1 and CDR2 from the germline V gene are SEHNR and FQNEAQ (reference sequence). Trimming removed 5 bases from V and 3 bases from J, with 16 bases in between. The CDR3 consists of 16 residues. The chain's CDR3 is CASSPVEGPHTGELFF. The CDR3 DNA sequence: TGTGCCAGCAGCCCCGTGGAGGGCCCCCACACCGGGGAGCTGTTTTTT.